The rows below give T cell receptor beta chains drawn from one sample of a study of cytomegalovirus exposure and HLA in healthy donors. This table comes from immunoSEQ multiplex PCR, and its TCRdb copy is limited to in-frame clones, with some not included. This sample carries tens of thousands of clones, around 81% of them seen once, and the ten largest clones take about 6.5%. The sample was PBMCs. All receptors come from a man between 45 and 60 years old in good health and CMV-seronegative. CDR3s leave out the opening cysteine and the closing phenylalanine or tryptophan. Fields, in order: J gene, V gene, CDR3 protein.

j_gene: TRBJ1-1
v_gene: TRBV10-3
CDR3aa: ATTGGLATEAF

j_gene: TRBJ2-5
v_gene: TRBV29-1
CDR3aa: SVGKGNQETQY

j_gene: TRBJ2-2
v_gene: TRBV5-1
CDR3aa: ASSSGQGGELF

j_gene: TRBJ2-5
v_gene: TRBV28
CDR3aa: ASSFFGAGQETQY

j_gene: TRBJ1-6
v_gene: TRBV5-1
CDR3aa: ASSLAPHYNSPLH

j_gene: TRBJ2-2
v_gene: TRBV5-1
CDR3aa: ASSSGTGEYTGELF

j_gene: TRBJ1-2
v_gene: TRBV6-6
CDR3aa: ATRQGGGYT

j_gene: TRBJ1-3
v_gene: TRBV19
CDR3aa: ASRGRTVGNTIY

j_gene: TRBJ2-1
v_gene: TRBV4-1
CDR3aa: ASSQGQGRSYNEQF

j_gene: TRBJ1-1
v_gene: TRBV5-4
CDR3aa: ASSLVSKNTEAF

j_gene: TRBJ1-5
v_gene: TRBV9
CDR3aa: ASSAGTGNQPQH

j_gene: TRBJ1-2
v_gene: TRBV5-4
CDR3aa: ASSPQTGGVFPYGYT

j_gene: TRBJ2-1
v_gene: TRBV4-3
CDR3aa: ASSQDGLAGEQF

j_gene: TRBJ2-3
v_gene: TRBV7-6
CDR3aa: ASSLERSTDTQY

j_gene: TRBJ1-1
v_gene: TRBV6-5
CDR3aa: ASSGQTMNTEAF

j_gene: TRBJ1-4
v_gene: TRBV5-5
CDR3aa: ASSFGTPTNEKLF

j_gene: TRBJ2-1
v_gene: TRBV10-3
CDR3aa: ASRPSGIHHEQF

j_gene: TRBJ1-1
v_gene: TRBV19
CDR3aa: ASSRGRGRFTEAF

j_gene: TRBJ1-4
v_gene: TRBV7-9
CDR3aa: ASSLRLVLNEKLF

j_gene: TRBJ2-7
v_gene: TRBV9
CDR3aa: ASSVVAGSYEQY

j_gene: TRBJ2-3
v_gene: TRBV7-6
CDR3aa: ASSDVRTTDTQY

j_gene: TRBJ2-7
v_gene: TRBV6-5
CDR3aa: ASKGTAFPYEQY

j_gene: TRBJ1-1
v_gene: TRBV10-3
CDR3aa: AISELTVNTEAF

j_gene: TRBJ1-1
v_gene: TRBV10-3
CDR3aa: AISTGIMNTEAF

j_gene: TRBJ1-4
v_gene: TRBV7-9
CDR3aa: ASSFAPRGGTNEKLF

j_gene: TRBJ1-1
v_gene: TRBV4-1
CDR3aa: ASSHKTGENTEAF

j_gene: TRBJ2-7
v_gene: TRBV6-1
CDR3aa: ASSDVGQPFYEQY

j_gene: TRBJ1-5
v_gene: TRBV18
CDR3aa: ASSPGQGMEPQH

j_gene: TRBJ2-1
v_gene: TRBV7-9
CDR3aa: ASSPDRANEQF